This T cell receptor beta chain originates from a study of cytomegalovirus exposure and HLA in healthy donors. Regarding this clone: The antigen is not known.

CDR1 is SGHRS, CDR2 YFSETQ, per germline. Trimming pared 0 bases from V and 1 base from J, leaving 19 bases between. The CDR3 has 18 amino acids. With 60 Vbeta and 13 Jbeta primers, the PCR was carried out. Some clones are missing from TCRdb's copy, which holds only in-frame ones; the method was immunoSEQ multiplex PCR. This sample carries about 100,000 clones, roughly 80% of them seen once, and the ten largest clones take about 2.5%. Study-level results: The authors later linked a missense DCLRE1C variant to TCR beta V- and J-gene trimming. A later analysis revealed that TCR association rates differed between HLA loci, peaking at DRB1 and bottoming out at HLA-C.

J is TRBJ1-1 and V is TRBV5-1; TRBD1 is a possible D gene (6 bases). This receptor was obtained from a man aged 40-49 years in good health and CMV-seronegative. Sequenced material: PBMCs. The CDR3 coding sequence is TGCGCCAGCAGCTTGGTGGCAGGGGCGGGCTTCGGGAACACTGAAGCTTTCTTT. Translation: CASSLVAGAGFGNTEAFF.